What follows are 29 T cell receptor beta chains derived from one specimen sequenced in a study of blood T cell repertoires in COVID-19 (dated by TCRdb to 2020 to 2022). The library was made by the immunoSEQ multiplex PCR assay. Held by TCRdb, this immuneACCESS table contains in-frame sequences only and omits some clones. Under half of the omission traces to an unresolved V gene where checked; the cause of the rest is unknown. Recorded for this sample are about 270,000 clones; around 93% of them occurred a single time. Clones ranked in the top ten supply about 3% of the sample. Input material: PBMCs or T cells enriched from blood (not recorded which). The receptors originated from a man aged 35 to 55 who had been exposed to COVID-19.

The chain combines TRBV2 with TRBJ2-7, with 7 bases matching TRBD2. The CDR3 has 13 residues. V lost 6 bases to trimming and J lost 7 bases; unmatched junction nucleotides: 9. CDR1 SNHLY and CDR2 FYNNEI come from the germline V gene. CDR3 coding DNA: TGTGCCAGCAGGGGCGGGGGACGTTGGGAGCAGTACTTC. Protein sequence: CASRGGGRWEQYF.

CDR3 sequence (DNA): TGTGCCAGCAGTATAACTAGCCCGGACGTCAACATTCAGTACTTC. Translated, it gives CASSITSPDVNIQYF. This chain connects TRBV6-5 to TRBJ2-4; D is perhaps TRBD2 (6 bases). The V gene's germline CDR1 is MNHEY and CDR2 SVGAGI. The CDR3 runs to 15 residues. The V and J ends lost 5 bases and 7 bases respectively, with 18 bases between them.

This clone was counted a few times. The rearrangement joins TRBV4-3 to TRBJ2-3; TRBD2 aligns across 10 bases. V trimming: 0 bases; J trimming: 0 bases; junction bases outside the gene matches: 9. The CDR3 has 19 amino acids. Germline V lookup: CDR1 LGHNA, CDR2 YSLEER. The CDR3 region is CASSQDLASGSSSTDTQYF. CDR3 bases: TGCGCCAGCAGCCAAGATTTGGCTAGCGGGAGTTCTAGCACAGATACGCAGTATTTT.

The chain has TRBV30 and TRBJ2-1; 8 bases fit TRBD2. There are 15 residues in the CDR3. Trimming took 4 bases from V and 5 from J; bases not matched to a gene: 10. Germline V gives CDR1 GTSNPN, CDR2 SVGIG (reference sequence). The CDR3 nucleotides are TGTGCCTGGACTTACCTAGCGGGCTATAACAATGAGCAGTTCTTC. Translation: CAWTYLAGYNNEQFF.

The rearrangement links TRBV4-1 to TRBJ1-4; 7 bases align to TRBD1. In germline, CDR1 is MGHRA, CDR2 YSYEKL. The CDR3 length is 16 residues. V gave up 0 bases and J gave up 6 bases; unmatched junction bases: 7. CDR3 in DNA: TGCGCCAGCAGCCAAGATTCAAAGGGGGCGGATGAAAAACTGTTTTTT. It translates to CASSQDSKGADEKLFF.

The rearrangement joins TRBV19 to TRBJ1-1, with D possibly TRBD1 on 6 matching bases. This CDR3 region has 13 residues. Deletions cut 5 bases from V and 5 bases from J, with 12 bases between. CDR1 and CDR2 (germline): LNHDA, SQIVND (reference sequence). The CDR3 nucleotides are TGTGCCAGTAGTGTACAGGGTGGGACTGAAGCTTTCTTT. Translated, it gives CASSVQGGTEAFF.

This sequence joins TRBV27 and TRBJ2-5; D is unclear. Germline V CDR1 and CDR2: MNHEY, SMNVEV (reference sequence). The CDR3 covers 13 residues. V lost 0 bases and J lost 4, with 6 bases in between. DNA of the CDR3: TGTGCCAGCAGTTTATCGGCAAGAGAGACCCAGTACTTC. Protein product: CASSLSARETQYF.

The DNA of the CDR3 is TGTGCCAGCAGTTTCCAGGGGCGGCGGACCCAGTACTTC. It yields the protein CASSFQGRRTQYF. This rearrangement joins TRBV28 to TRBJ2-5; weak D call: TRBD1 (6 bases). Germline values: CDR1 MDHEN, CDR2 SYDVKM. Trimming took off 3 bases at V and 7 bases at J, with 12 bases between the two ends. CDR3 size: 13 residues.

The chain uses TRBV9 and TRBJ2-7; 7 bases are a match to TRBD1. Looked up from germline, CDR1 is SGDLS and CDR2 is YYNGEE. The V gene end was trimmed by 0 bases and the J gene end by 0 bases; junction bases not matched to a gene: 6. The CDR3 is 16 residues long. Here the CDR3 DNA reads TGTGCCAGCAGCGTAGTAGGGGGCCTCCTCTCCTACGAGCAGTACTTC. Protein product: CASSVVGGLLSYEQYF.

V usage is TRBV27 and J usage is TRBJ2-7; TRBD2 matches at 9 bases. Germline V gives CDR1 MNHEY, CDR2 SMNVEV (reference sequence). CDR3 length equals 14 residues. The trim removed 5 bases at V and 0 bases at J, leaving 2 bases unmatched. In DNA form, the CDR3 reads TGTGCCAGCAGTCGTAGCGGGAGCTCCTACGAGCAGTACTTC. It is translated as CASSRSGSSYEQYF.

The chain uses TRBV9 and TRBJ1-2; 11 nucleotides agree with TRBD1. V was pared by 0 bases and J by 4 bases, with 5 bases of the junction left unmatched. Germline assignment: CDR1 SGDLS and CDR2 YYNGEE. This CDR3 is 16 amino acids long. The CDR3 reads CASSVGDRGSPYGYTF. The CDR3, as DNA: TGTGCCAGCAGCGTAGGGGACAGGGGGTCGCCCTATGGCTACACCTTC.

The rearrangement links TRBV4-1 to TRBJ1-2; D may be TRBD1 (5 bases). The CDR3 extends over 15 amino acids. V was shortened by 4 bases and J by 2 bases, with 14 bases between the two germline ends. Germline lookup yields CDR1 MGHRA and CDR2 YSYEKL. The CDR3 is CASSPWGRANYGYTF. As DNA, the CDR3 is TGCGCCAGCAGCCCTTGGGGCAGGGCCAACTATGGCTACACCTTC.

This chain joins TRBV4-3 and TRBJ2-2, with 10 bases that match TRBD1. The CDR3 loop spans 15 amino acids. CDR1 is LGHNA and CDR2 is YSLEER in the germline V gene. V gave up 5 bases and J gave up 6 bases; unmatched junction bases: 6. CDR3 loop: CASSDGTGVAGELFF. The DNA of the CDR3 is TGCGCCAGCAGCGACGGGACAGGGGTGGCCGGGGAGCTGTTTTTT.

The rearrangement links TRBV9 to TRBJ2-1; 9 bases align to TRBD1. Germline V CDR1 and CDR2: SGDLS, YYNGEE. The CDR3 covers 15 residues. The trim removed 5 bases at V and 1 base at J, leaving 4 bases unmatched. The CDR3 region is CASRSGQGSYNEQFF. CDR3 bases: TGTGCCAGCAGGTCGGGACAGGGTTCCTACAATGAGCAGTTCTTC.

The genes are TRBV29-1 and TRBJ2-7, with a tentative D call TRBD2 (6 bases). The CDR3 sequence is 14 residues long. CDR1 SQVTM and CDR2 ANQGSEA come from the germline V gene. Trimming removed 4 bases at V and 6 bases at J, with 19 bases between. This CDR3 is CSVGLFKIGGEQYF. CDR3 bases: TGCAGCGTTGGTCTCTTTAAGATCGGGGGCGAGCAGTACTTC.

J is TRBJ2-1 and V is TRBV7-2; 7 nucleotides agree with TRBD2. The junction had 4 bases not matched to a gene; V was cut back by 2 bases and J by 0 bases. Germline CDR1 reads SGHTA; CDR2 reads FQGNSA. This CDR3 has 16 amino acids. This CDR3 is CASSLNGGISYNEQFF. As DNA, the CDR3 is TGTGCCAGCAGCTTAAACGGGGGGATCTCCTACAATGAGCAGTTCTTC.

The CDR3 DNA sequence: TGTGCCACCTCGACAGGAGATGGCTACACCTTC. As protein: CATSTGDGYTF. J is TRBJ1-2 and V is TRBV6-5; possibly TRBD1 for D (6 bases). Deletions cut 10 bases from V and 6 bases from J, with 12 bases between. The CDR3 runs to 11 residues. The V gene's germline CDR1 is MNHEY and CDR2 SVGAGI.

The V gene is TRBV12-3 or TRBV12-4, the J gene TRBJ1-3, with 7 bases identical to TRBD1. This CDR3 contains 13 residues. Trimming cost V 2 bases and J 7 bases; bases outside gene matches: 2. The CDR3 coding sequence is TGTGCCAGCAGTTTATCAGGGGGGAACACCATATATTTT. Its translation is CASSLSGGNTIYF.

The J gene is TRBJ1-3, the V gene TRBV28; 8 bases are a match to TRBD1. Germline V CDR1 and CDR2: MDHEN, SYDVKM. With 5 bases clipped from V and 0 bases from J, the junction kept 3 bases outside the gene matches. The length of the CDR3 is 15 residues. The CDR3 sequence is CASSDRGTSGNTIYF. The CDR3 DNA follows: TGTGCCAGCAGTGACAGGGGAACCTCTGGAAACACCATATATTTT.

The CDR3 sequence is CASSQDTSGSRTGELFF. The CDR3 nucleotides read TGCGCCAGCAGCCAGGACACTAGCGGGAGCCGCACCGGGGAGCTGTTTTTT. The chain uses TRBV4-1 and TRBJ2-2, with 11 nucleotides matching TRBD2. Looked up from germline, CDR1 is MGHRA and CDR2 is YSYEKL. With V trimmed by 3 bases and J by 4 bases, 7 bases remained unmatched. The CDR3 consists of 17 residues.

This chain uses TRBV4-2 with TRBJ2-2; 8 nucleotides align to TRBD2. CDR3 size: 18 residues. Losses at the gene ends were 1 base for V and 0 bases for J; bases not matched to a gene: 7. CDR1 and CDR2 (germline): LGHNA, YNFKEQ. CDR3 amino acids: CASSQVLAGLANTGELFF. The CDR3 DNA follows: TGTGCCAGCAGCCAAGTTCTTGCGGGACTAGCGAACACCGGGGAGCTGTTTTTT.

The chain employs TRBV14 and TRBJ2-1; 7 positions match TRBD2. V gave up 4 bases and J gave up 10 bases; unmatched junction bases: 13. The length of the CDR3 is 15 residues. Germline CDR1 reads SGHDN; CDR2 reads FVKESK. CDR3 coding DNA: TGTGCCAGCAGCCCCCGGGACTACAATGTTATGGAGCAGTTCTTC. This translates into CASSPRDYNVMEQFF.

The rearrangement links TRBV24-1 to TRBJ2-7; the D is unclear. V lost 4 bases to trimming and J lost 4 bases, with 7 bases between them. CDR1 and CDR2 from the germline V gene are KGHDR and SFDVKD. The CDR3 is made up of 12 amino acids. CDR3 coding DNA: TGTGCCACCAGTGAATCCGGTTACGAGCAGTACTTC. Its translation: CATSESGYEQYF.

V and J are TRBV6-5 and TRBJ1-1; TRBD1 matches 8 bases. Unmatched junction bases numbered 7, after V lost 6 bases and J lost 4 bases. Germline lookup yields CDR1 MNHEY and CDR2 SVGAGI. There are 14 residues in the CDR3. The CDR3 DNA follows: TGTGCCAGCAGGAAAACAGGGGGAGTCACTGAAGCTTTCTTT. Its protein product is CASRKTGGVTEAFF.

V is TRBV30 and J is TRBJ2-2, with 8 bases aligning to TRBD2. Germline trimming cut 3 bases from V and 6 bases from J; bases unmatched to any gene: 6. The germline gives CDR1 GTSNPN, CDR2 SVGIG (reference sequence). This CDR3 is built from 14 residues. The CDR3 DNA sequence: TGTGCCTGGAGGTTTAAAGCGGGGGCCGGGGAGCTGTTTTTT. Its translation is CAWRFKAGAGELFF.

The J gene is TRBJ2-7, the V gene TRBV4-3; 9 bases are a match to TRBD1. Germline-derived CDR1 and CDR2 are LGHNA and YSLEER. Trimming cost V 4 bases and J 7 bases; bases outside gene matches: 8. This CDR3 has 14 amino acids. The CDR3 loop reads CASSLRQGVGEQYF. Here the CDR3 DNA reads TGCGCCAGCAGCCTCCGACAGGGGGTGGGGGAGCAGTACTTC.

V usage is TRBV27 and J usage is TRBJ2-2; D remains ambiguous. The V gene's germline CDR1 is MNHEY and CDR2 SMNVEV (reference sequence). This CDR3 has 15 amino acids. V was clipped by 1 base and J by 1 base, with 7 bases between them. CDR3 coding DNA: TGTGCCAGCAGTTTATTAGCTAGGAACACCGGGGAGCTGTTTTTT. This encodes CASSLLARNTGELFF.

The J gene is TRBJ1-1, the V gene TRBV6-5; a weak D match, TRBD1 (6 bases). This CDR3 contains 15 residues. Germline V gene lookup returns CDR1 MNHEY and CDR2 SVGAGI. Trimming stripped 0 bases from V and 7 bases from J, with 15 bases between. CDR3 DNA: TGTGCCAGCAGTTACTCGGTCAAGGGGGTTCTTGAAGCTTTCTTT. Protein product: CASSYSVKGVLEAFF.

This chain joins TRBV19 and TRBJ1-6; D uncertain. The length of the CDR3 is 14 residues. CDR1 is LNHDA and CDR2 is SQIVND in the germline V gene (reference sequence). Trimming removed 7 bases at V and 4 bases at J, with 11 bases between. The CDR3 DNA reads TGTGCCAGTAATGAGGGAGGTTATAATTCACCCCTCCACTTT. This translates into CASNEGGYNSPLHF.